This T cell receptor (beta chain) was documented in a study of CD8+CD57+ T cells in acquired aplastic anemia. Study information: DNA recovered from sorted CD4+ and CD8+ cells had a mean of 3.2 ug.

The V gene's germline CDR1 is MNHEY and CDR2 SVGEGT. V lost 7 bases and J 0 bases, leaving 9 bases between the germline ends. CDR3 length: 13 residues. Previously, flow cytometry had revealed CD8+CD57+ cell expansion in the patients chosen for sequencing. Genomic DNA provided the template from which TCR beta VDJ and CDR3 profiles were obtained. TCRdb processed the reads anew with MiXCR; each CDR3 protein has one entry. The sample includes about 250,000 distinct CDR3 sequences, 45% to 50% of them seen just once. The rearrangement links TRBV6-2 or TRBV6-3 to TRBJ1-1; no clear D gene. The sequencing input was sorted CD4+, CD8+, or CD8+CD57+ T cells (not recorded which) from PBMCs. This receptor was taken from a human donor with aplastic anemia. The CDR3 DNA sequence: TGTGCCAGCACAGTTGGGCTGAACACTGAAGCTTTCTTT. It translates to CASTVGLNTEAFF.